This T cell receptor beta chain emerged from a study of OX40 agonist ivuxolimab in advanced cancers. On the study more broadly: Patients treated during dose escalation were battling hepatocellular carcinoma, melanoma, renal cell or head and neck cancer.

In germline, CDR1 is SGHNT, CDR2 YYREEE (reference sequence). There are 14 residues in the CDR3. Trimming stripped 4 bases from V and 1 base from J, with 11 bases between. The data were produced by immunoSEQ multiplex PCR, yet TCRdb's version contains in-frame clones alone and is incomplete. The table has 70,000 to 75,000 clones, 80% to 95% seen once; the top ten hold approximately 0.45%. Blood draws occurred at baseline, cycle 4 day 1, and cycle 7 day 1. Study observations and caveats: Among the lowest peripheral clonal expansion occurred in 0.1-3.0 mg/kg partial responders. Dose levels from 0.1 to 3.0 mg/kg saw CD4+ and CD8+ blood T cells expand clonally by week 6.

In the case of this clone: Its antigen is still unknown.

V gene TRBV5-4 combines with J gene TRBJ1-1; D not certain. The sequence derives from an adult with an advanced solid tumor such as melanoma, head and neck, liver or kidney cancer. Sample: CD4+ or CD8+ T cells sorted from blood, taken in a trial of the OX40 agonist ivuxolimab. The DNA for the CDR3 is TGTGCCAGCAGCCGAGGGCTGCAGAACACTGAAGCTTTCTTT. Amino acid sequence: CASSRGLQNTEAFF. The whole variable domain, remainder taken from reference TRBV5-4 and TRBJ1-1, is ETGVTQSPTHLIKTRGQQVTLRCSSQSGHNTVSWYQQALGQGPQFIFQYYREEENGRGNFPPRFSGLQFPNYSSELNVNALELDDSALYLCASSRGLQNTEAFFGQGTRLTVV.